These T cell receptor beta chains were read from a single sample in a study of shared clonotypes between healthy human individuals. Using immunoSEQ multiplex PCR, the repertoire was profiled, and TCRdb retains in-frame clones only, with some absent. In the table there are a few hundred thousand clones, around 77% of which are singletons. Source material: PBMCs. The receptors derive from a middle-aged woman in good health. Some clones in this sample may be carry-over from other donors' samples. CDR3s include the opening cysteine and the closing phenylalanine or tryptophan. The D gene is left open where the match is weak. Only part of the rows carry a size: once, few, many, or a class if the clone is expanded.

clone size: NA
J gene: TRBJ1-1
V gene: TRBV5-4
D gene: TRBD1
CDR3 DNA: TGTGCCAGCAGGCGGGACAGGGGGCCCCTGGAAGCTTTCTTT
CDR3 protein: CASRRDRGPLEAFF

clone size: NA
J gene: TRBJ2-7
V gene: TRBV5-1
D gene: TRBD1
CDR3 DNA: TGCGCCAGCAGCCGGGACAGGTCAACCTACGAGCAGTACTTC
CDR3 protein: CASSRDRSTYEQYF

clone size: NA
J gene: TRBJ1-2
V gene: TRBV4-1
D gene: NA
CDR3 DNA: TGCGCCAGCAGCCAAGATGGGGACAACCCCTATGGCTACACCTTC
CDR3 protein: CASSQDGDNPYGYTF

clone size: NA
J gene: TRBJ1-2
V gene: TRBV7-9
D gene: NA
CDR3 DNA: TGTGCCAGCCAGAGCGACCCCGGGGTCTATGGCTACACCTTC
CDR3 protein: CASQSDPGVYGYTF

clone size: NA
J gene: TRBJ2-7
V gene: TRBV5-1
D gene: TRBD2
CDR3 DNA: TGCGCCAGCAGCTTTGGAGTGGCGGGAGAGGGTGAGCAGTACTTC
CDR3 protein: CASSFGVAGEGEQYF

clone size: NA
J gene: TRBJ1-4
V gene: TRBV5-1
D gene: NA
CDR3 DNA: TGCGCCAGCAGCTTGTGGGGGGTTCGTAATGAAAAACTGTTTTTT
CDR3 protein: CASSLWGVRNEKLFF

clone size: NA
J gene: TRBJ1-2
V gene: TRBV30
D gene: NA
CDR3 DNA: TGTGCCTGGAGTGTTTCCAGGTTGGTTGGCTACACCTTC
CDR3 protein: CAWSVSRLVGYTF

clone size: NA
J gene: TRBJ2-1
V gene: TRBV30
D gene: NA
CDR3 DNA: TGTGCCTGGATTGACGTAAACAATGAGCAGTTCTTC
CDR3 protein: CAWIDVNNEQFF

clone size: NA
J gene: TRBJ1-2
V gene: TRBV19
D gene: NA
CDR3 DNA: TGTGCCAGTAGTACCCCTTCCGGGACAGGCTACACCTTC
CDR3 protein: CASSTPSGTGYTF

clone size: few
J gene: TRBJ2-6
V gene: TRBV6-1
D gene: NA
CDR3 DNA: TGTGCCAGCAGTGACAGAGCCTCTGGGGCCAACGTCCTGACTTTC
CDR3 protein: CASSDRASGANVLTF

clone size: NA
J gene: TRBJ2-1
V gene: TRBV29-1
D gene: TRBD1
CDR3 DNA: TGCAGCGTTGAATATCCGGGACAGGGTTGGGGTGAGCAGTTCTTC
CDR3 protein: CSVEYPGQGWGEQFF

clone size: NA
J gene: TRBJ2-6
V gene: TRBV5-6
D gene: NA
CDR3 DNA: TGTGCCAGCAGCTTGAGGCAGGGTAGGGCTGGGGCCAACGTCCTGACTTTC
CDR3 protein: CASSLRQGRAGANVLTF

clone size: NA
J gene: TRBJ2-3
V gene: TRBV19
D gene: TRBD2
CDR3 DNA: TGTGCCAGTAGCTCCCGGTCGCGGGAGCGGGTAGATACGCAGTATTTT
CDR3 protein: CASSSRSRERVDTQYF

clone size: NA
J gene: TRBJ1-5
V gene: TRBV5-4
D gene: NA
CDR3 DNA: TGTGCCAGCAGCTTGGAAAGGGATCAGCCCCAGCATTTT
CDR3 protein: CASSLERDQPQHF

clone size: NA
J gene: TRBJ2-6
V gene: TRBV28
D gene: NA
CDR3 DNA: TGTGCCAGCCGGCCGAGGCGCTCTGGGGCCAACGTCCTGACTTTC
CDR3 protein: CASRPRRSGANVLTF

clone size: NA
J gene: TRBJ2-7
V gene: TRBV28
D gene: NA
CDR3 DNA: TGTGCCAGCACCGTTAGGGGGGGGGAGCAGTACTTC
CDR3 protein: CASTVRGGEQYF

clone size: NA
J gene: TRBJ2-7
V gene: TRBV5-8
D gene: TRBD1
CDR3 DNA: TGTGCCAGCAGCTTGAGGACAGGGGTAATCGAGCAGTACTTC
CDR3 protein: CASSLRTGVIEQYF

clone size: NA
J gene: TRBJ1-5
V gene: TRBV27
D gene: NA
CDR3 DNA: TGTGCCAGCAGTCTAAACAGGGTCCAGCCCCAGCATTTT
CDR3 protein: CASSLNRVQPQHF

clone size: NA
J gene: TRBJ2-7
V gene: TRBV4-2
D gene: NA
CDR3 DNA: TGTGCCAGCAGCCGCCGGACGGACTCCTACGAGCAGTACTTC
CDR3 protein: CASSRRTDSYEQYF

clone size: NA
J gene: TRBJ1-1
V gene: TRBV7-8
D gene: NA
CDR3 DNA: TGTGCCAGCAGCTTAGTTGACCTGGGGCAATTATATGCTTTCTTT
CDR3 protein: CASSLVDLGQLYAFF

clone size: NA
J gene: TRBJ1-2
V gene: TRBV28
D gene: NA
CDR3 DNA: TGTGCCAGCAGAAAAAACAGGGATACTAACTATGGCTACACCTTC
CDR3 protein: CASRKNRDTNYGYTF

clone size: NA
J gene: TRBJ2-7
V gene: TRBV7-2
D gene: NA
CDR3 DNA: TGTGCCAGCAGCTTATCCAGACTAGGTTCCTACGAGCAGTACTTC
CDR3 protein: CASSLSRLGSYEQYF

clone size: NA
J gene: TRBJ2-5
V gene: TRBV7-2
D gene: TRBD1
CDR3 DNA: TGTGCCAGCAGCTTCGACAGGGGTGTGAGGGAGACCCAGTACTTC
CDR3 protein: CASSFDRGVRETQYF

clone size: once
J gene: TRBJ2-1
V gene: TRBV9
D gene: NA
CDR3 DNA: TGTGCCAGCAGCGTAGCGGACATATTCAATGAGCAGTTCTTC
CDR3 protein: CASSVADIFNEQFF

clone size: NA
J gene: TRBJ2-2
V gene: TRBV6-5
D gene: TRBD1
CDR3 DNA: TGTGCCAGCAGCCCGGGGACAGGGACCGGGGAGCTGTTTTTT
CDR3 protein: CASSPGTGTGELFF

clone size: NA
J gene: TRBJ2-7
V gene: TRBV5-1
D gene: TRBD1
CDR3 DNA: TGCGCCAGCAGCTCCACGGGGACAGGGGCCTACGAGCAGTACTTC
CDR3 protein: CASSSTGTGAYEQYF

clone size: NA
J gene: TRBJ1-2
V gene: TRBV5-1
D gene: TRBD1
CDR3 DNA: TGCGCCAGCAGCCCAAGGACAGGCGAGGGTAGCTATGGCTACACCTTC
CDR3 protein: CASSPRTGEGSYGYTF

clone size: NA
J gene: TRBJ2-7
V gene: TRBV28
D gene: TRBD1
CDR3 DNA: TGTGCCAGCAGTTTATCTGGACAGGGGGGATACGAGCAGTACTTC
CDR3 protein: CASSLSGQGGYEQYF

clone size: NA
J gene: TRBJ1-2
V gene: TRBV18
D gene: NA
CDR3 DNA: TGTGCCAGCTCAAACGGCTATGGCTACACCTTC
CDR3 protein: CASSNGYGYTF

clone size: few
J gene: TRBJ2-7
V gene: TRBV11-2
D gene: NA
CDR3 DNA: TGTGCCAGCAGCCGCACCTACGAGCAGTACTTC
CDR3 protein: CASSRTYEQYF

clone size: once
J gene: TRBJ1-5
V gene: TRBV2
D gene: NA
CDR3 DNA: TGTGCCAGCAGTGAGTCGGGGGTTGGAATCGGCCAGCCCCAGCATTTT
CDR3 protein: CASSESGVGIGQPQHF

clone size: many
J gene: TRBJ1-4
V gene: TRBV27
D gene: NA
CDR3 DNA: TGTGCCAGCAGTTTAGCGGACAGTAATGAAAAACTGTTTTTT
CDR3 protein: CASSLADSNEKLFF

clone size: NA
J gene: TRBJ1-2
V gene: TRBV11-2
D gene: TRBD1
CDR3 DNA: TGTGCCAGCAGCTTAGTGCAGGGGGATCCCACCTTC
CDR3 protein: CASSLVQGDPTF

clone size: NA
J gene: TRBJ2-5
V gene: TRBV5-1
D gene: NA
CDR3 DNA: TGCGCCAGCAGCGGCCGGGACGGGACTCAAGAGACCCAGTACTTC
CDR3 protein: CASSGRDGTQETQYF

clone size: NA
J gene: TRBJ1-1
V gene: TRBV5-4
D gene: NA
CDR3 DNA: TGTGCCAGCAGCCACAACACGGGACCCGGAACTGAAGCTTTCTTT
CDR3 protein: CASSHNTGPGTEAFF

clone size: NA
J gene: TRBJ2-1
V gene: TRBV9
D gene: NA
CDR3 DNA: TGTGCCAGCAGCGAAGAAGAACAGGGCGACAATGAGCAGTTCTTC
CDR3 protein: CASSEEEQGDNEQFF

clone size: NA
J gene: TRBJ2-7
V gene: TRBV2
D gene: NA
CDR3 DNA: TGTGCCAGCAGTGAGGGGGTCTACGAGCAGTACTTC
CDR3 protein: CASSEGVYEQYF

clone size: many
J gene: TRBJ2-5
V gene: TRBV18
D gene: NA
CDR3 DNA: TGTGCCAGCTCACCAGAAATAAGGGAGACCCAGTACTTC
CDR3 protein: CASSPEIRETQYF

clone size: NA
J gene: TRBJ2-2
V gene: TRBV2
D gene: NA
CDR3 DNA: TGTGCCGGGGCCTTGGGACCCGGGGAGCTGTTTTTT
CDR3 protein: CAGALGPGELFF

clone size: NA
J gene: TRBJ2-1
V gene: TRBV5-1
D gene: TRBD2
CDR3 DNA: TGCGCCAGCAGCCAAGGGGGACTAGCGGGCAATGAGCAGTTCTTC
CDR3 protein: CASSQGGLAGNEQFF